This T cell receptor beta chain was sequenced during a study of shared clonotypes between healthy human individuals. Across the study: Per donor, three plates held CD4 naive cells, three held CD4 memory, two held CD8 naive and one held CD8 memory.

Notes on this clone: Its antigen is not known.

General observations from the study: Larger richness was generally estimated for naive than memory subsets. When naive CD4 clonotypes were compared across a handful of donors, 4% to 5.5% were shared.

Original data processing: ImmunoSEQ only sent back junction sequences with no quality scores, so filtering was done differently. The method was immunoSEQ multiplex PCR; TCRdb's version includes in-frame clones alone and lacks a portion of them. V, J and clone size derive from that table, while D and trimming were established from the DNA sequence. The sample carries roughly 2.5 million clones, around 94% recorded once. J was trimmed by 10 bases and V by 1 base; bases with no gene match: 4. In germline, CDR1 is SGHRS, CDR2 YFSETQ. This CDR3 has 13 amino acids. Sequenced sample: naive CD4+ T cells sorted from blood. Sample subset: CD45RA+ positively selected. This TCR was recovered from a man aged 18 to 30 in good health. V usage is TRBV5-1 and J usage is TRBJ1-2, with TRBD1 matching over 10 bases. CDR3 residues: CASSLIGQGDYTF. For the CDR3, the DNA is TGCGCCAGCAGCTTGATCGGACAGGGGGACTACACCTTC.